Each of the 15 T cell receptor beta chains below was sequenced from the same sample in a study of T-cell reconstitution after alpha-beta-depleted transplantation in children. Unique molecular identifiers were built into the TCRbeta library. TCRdb re-analysed the PCR reads in MiXCR, keeping a single row per CDR3 protein. The data show about 100,000 distinct CDR3 sequences, almost 6.5% seen once. The sequencing here drew on PBMCs, mostly from graft donor cells, taken 360 days after TCRalphabeta/CD19-depleted stem cell transplant. These receptors were taken from a male patient aged 2 to 9 who had a stem cell transplant for acute lymphoblastic leukemia, so the T cells may come from the graft donor.

This clonotype was detected ten times or more. The chain combines TRBV4-3 with TRBJ2-1, with TRBD1 identical over 8 bases. The CDR3 extends over 15 amino acids. The V gene's germline CDR1 is LGHNA and CDR2 YSLEER. The V gene end was trimmed by 0 bases and the J gene end by 9 bases; junction bases not matched to a gene: 7. The CDR3, as DNA: TGCGCCAGCAGCCAAGATCGTGCAGGGGGCGGTGAGCAGTTCTTC. Protein: CASSQDRAGGGEQFF.

This clonotype has a count of ten or more. The genes are TRBV5-6 and TRBJ2-1; TRBD1 or TRBD2 may be the D gene (5 bases each). The CDR3 is 15 amino acids. The germline V gene has CDR1 SGHDT and CDR2 YYEEEE. Trimming shortened V by 0 bases and J by 6 bases, and 13 bases separated the two germline ends. DNA for the CDR3: TGTGCCAGCAGCTTGGGAGGGAGAAGGGGCAATGAGCAGTTCTTC. It yields the protein CASSLGGRRGNEQFF.

In this sample, this clonotype turned up many times. The rearrangement joins TRBV9 to TRBJ2-2, with D possibly being TRBD2 (6 bases). V was pared by 0 bases and J by 4 bases, with 7 bases between. The CDR3 runs 14 residues. Germline CDR1 is SGDLS and CDR2 is YYNGEE. The CDR3 nucleotides are TGTGCCAGCAGCGTAGAGGAGGGCACCGGGGAGCTGTTTTTT. Amino acids: CASSVEEGTGELFF.

The chain recombines TRBV27 with TRBJ1-5; 8 nucleotides align to TRBD1. Trimming took 6 bases from V and 7 from J; bases not matched to a gene: 8. The V gene's germline CDR1 is MNHEY and CDR2 SMNVEV (reference sequence). This CDR3 contains 14 residues. The CDR3 sequence: CASSQGQGRQPQHF. The CDR3 DNA reads as TGTGCCAGCAGCCAAGGACAGGGCCGGCAGCCCCAGCATTTT.

This clonotype was recorded at least ten times. The V and J genes are TRBV29-1 and TRBJ2-1; D is unclear. The CDR3 runs to 13 residues. In germline, CDR1 is SQVTM, CDR2 ANQGSEA. Trimming left V 6 bases short and J 4 bases short, with 13 bases between. The CDR3 loop is CSVQQRVYNEQFF. For the CDR3, the DNA is TGCAGCGTCCAGCAACGGGTATACAATGAGCAGTTCTTC.

Ten or more counts support this clonotype. The chain employs TRBV4-3 and TRBJ2-7, with D maybe TRBD2 (5 bases). The germline CDR1 and CDR2 sequences are LGHNA and YSLEER. V was shortened by 3 bases and J by 0 bases, with 9 bases between the two germline ends. The CDR3 loop spans 14 amino acids. CDR3 region: CASSHRGNSYEQYF. CDR3 coding DNA: TGCGCCAGCAGCCATCGAGGGAACTCCTACGAGCAGTACTTC.

This clonotype was picked up many times. The gene calls are TRBV2 and TRBJ2-2; TRBD1 aligns across 7 bases. V lost 8 bases, J lost 4 bases, and 7 bases stayed unmatched. CDR1 is SNHLY and CDR2 is FYNNEI in the germline V gene. CDR3 size: 14 residues. The CDR3 sequence is CASPGTEGTGELFF. CDR3 in DNA: TGTGCCAGCCCTGGGACAGAAGGCACCGGGGAGCTGTTTTTT.

The rearrangement links TRBV30 to TRBJ1-2; possibly TRBD1 for D (5 bases). CDR1 and CDR2 (germline): GTSNPN, SVGIG (reference sequence). This CDR3 has 13 residues. Deletions cut 3 bases from V and 2 bases from J, with 10 bases between. CDR3 nucleotide sequence: TGTGCCTGGAGCCCGGGACCGAACTATGGCTACACCTTC. Encoded protein: CAWSPGPNYGYTF.

This clonotype was picked up a small number of times. The rearrangement links TRBV19 to TRBJ1-1; a weak D match, TRBD1 (5 bases). Germline V gene sequence: CDR1 LNHDA, CDR2 SQIVND (reference sequence). Trimming left V 10 bases short and J 5 bases short, with 14 bases between. CDR3 length: 12 amino acids. CDR3 amino acids: CATTNGGTEAFF. The DNA of the CDR3 is TGTGCCACCACAAACGGGGGGACTGAAGCTTTCTTT.

The chain combines TRBV4-3 with TRBJ2-7, with D possibly matching TRBD1 (8 bases). The CDR3 contains 16 residues. The germline CDR1 and CDR2 sequences are LGHNA and YSLEER. Trimming stripped 1 base from V and 0 bases from J, with 13 bases between. CDR3 residues: CASSQGAGQVSYEQYF. The DNA for the CDR3 is TGCGCCAGCAGCCAAGGAGCGGGACAGGTCTCCTACGAGCAGTACTTC.

At least ten counts were recorded for this clonotype. The V gene is TRBV7-8, the J gene TRBJ2-4; 7 bases are a match to TRBD2. Looked up from germline, CDR1 is SGHVS and CDR2 is FQNEAQ. V was pared by 5 bases and J by 0 bases, with 7 bases of the junction left unmatched. This CDR3 contains 16 residues. The CDR3 DNA sequence: TGTGCCAGCAGCCAGGGAGGGGAACTAGCCAAAAACATTCAGTACTTC. As protein: CASSQGGELAKNIQYF.

J is TRBJ2-7 and V is TRBV14, with TRBD2 identical over 13 bases. Per germline, CDR1 SGHDN and CDR2 FVKESK. Germline trimming cut 5 bases from V and 2 bases from J; bases unmatched to any gene: 9. The length of the CDR3 is 17 residues. As DNA, the CDR3 is TGTGCCAGCAGCTTTGGGACTAGCGGGAAAAGAGCCTACGAGCAGTACTTC. Protein: CASSFGTSGKRAYEQYF.

The chain employs TRBV9 and TRBJ2-3; 11 nucleotides line up with TRBD2. Germline-derived CDR1 and CDR2 are SGDLS and YYNGEE. Trimming removed 0 bases from V and 6 bases from J; junction bases left unmatched: 9. CDR3 length: 17 amino acids. CDR3 residues: CASSVGVSGGARDTQYF. In nucleotides, the CDR3 is TGTGCCAGCAGCGTAGGGGTTAGCGGGGGGGCTCGGGATACGCAGTATTTT.

This clonotype came up many times. This chain uses TRBV7-8 with TRBJ1-1; D is possibly TRBD1 (6 bases). Per the germline V gene, CDR1 is SGHVS and CDR2 is FQNEAQ. The CDR3 loop spans 14 amino acids. The ends were cut back, 5 bases at V and 2 bases at J, with 12 bases in the middle. This chain's CDR3 is CASSHGQSNTEAFF. CDR3 coding DNA: TGTGCCAGCAGCCATGGACAGTCTAACACTGAAGCTTTCTTT. Complete variable domain (other parts from reference TRBV7-8 and TRBJ1-1): GAGVSQSPRYKVAKRGQDVALRCDPISGHVSLFWYQQALGQGPEFLTYFQNEAQLDKSGLPSDRFFAERPEGSVSTLKIQRTQQEDSAVYLCASSHGQSNTEAFFGQGTRLTVV.

The V gene is TRBV27, the J gene TRBJ1-2; TRBD1 might be the D (5 bases). This CDR3 region has 13 residues. Germline CDR1 and CDR2: MNHEY and SMNVEV (reference sequence). V lost 8 bases to trimming and J lost 2 bases, with 12 bases between them. CDR3 DNA sequence: TGTGCCAGCGGCCCAGGGAGAAACTATGGCTACACCTTC. Translated: CASGPGRNYGYTF.